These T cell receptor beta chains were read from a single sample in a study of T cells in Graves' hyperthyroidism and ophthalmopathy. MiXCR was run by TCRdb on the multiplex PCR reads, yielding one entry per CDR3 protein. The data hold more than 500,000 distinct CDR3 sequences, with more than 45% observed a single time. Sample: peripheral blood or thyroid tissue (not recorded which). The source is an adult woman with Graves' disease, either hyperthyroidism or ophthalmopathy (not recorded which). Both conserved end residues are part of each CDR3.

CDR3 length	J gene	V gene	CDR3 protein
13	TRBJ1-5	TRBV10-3	CAVSAQGNQPQHF
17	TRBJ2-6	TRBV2	CAIPLRDPASGANVLTF
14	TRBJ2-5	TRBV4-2	CASSQDQIQETQYF
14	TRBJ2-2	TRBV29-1	CSAGLAANTGELFF
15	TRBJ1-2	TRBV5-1	CASSLLQGAGYGYTF
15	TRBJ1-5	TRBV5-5	CASSWGTGVTQPQHF
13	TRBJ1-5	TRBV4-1	CASAPTSNQPQHF
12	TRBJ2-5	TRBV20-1	CSARTARETQYF
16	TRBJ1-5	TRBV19	CASRPGQTYSNQPQHF
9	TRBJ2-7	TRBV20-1	CSARRGQYF
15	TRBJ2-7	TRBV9	CASSAGTGGSYEQYF